These 6 T cell receptor beta chains came from one sample sequenced in a study of T-cell reconstitution after alpha-beta-depleted transplantation in children. TCRbeta library preparation incorporated unique molecular identifiers. TCRdb called the PCR reads again in MiXCR, with one record for every CDR3 protein. Here the sample spans nearly 350,000 distinct CDR3 sequences, 15% to 20% being singletons. Material: PBMCs, mostly from graft donor cells, obtained 360 days after TCRalphabeta/CD19-depleted stem cell transplant. These receptor sequences come from a male patient aged 2 to 10 who had a stem cell transplant for acute lymphoblastic leukemia, so the T cells may come from the graft donor.

In this sample, this clonotype turned up many times. The chain carries TRBV6-2 or TRBV6-3 and TRBJ2-5; D ambiguous. Trimming took off 0 bases at V and 4 bases at J, with 0 bases between the two ends. This CDR3 spans 11 amino acids. The V gene's germline CDR1 is MNHEY and CDR2 SVGEGT. The chain's CDR3 is CASSYSETQYF. The CDR3, as DNA: TGTGCCAGCAGTTACTCAGAGACCCAGTACTTC.

This clonotype was found many times. The gene calls are TRBV25-1 and TRBJ1-6; possibly TRBD1 for D (5 bases). The CDR3 length is 16 residues. Germline V lookup: CDR1 MGHDK, CDR2 SYGVNS. Trimming removed 1 base from V and 0 bases from J, with 7 bases in between. CDR3 protein: CASSEWDRSYNSPLHF. The CDR3 coding sequence is TGTGCCAGCAGTGAATGGGACCGCTCCTATAATTCACCCCTCCACTTT.

The chain has TRBV28 and TRBJ2-7; 8 nucleotides line up with TRBD1. The CDR3 runs 16 residues. With 6 bases clipped from V and 1 base from J, the junction kept 11 bases outside the gene matches. Germline V gene sequence: CDR1 MDHEN, CDR2 SYDVKM. The CDR3 DNA follows: TGTGCCAGCAGCCTGACCTGGACAGGGTTTTCCTACGAGCAGTACTTC. Translated: CASSLTWTGFSYEQYF.

This clonotype was counted a single time. This chain links TRBV10-3 with TRBJ2-1; 11 nucleotides align to TRBD1. The length of the CDR3 is 17 residues. Germline CDR1 is ENHRY and CDR2 is SYGVKD. Trimming took 10 bases from V and 1 from J; bases not matched to a gene: 12. In DNA, the CDR3 is TGTGCCACGACCGGGACAGGGGGTGAAACATCCTACAATGAGCAGTTCTTC. It yields the protein CATTGTGGETSYNEQFF.

Only a few counts were recorded for this clonotype. V usage is TRBV15 and J usage is TRBJ2-7; 7 nucleotides line up with TRBD2. The germline V gene encodes CDR1 LNHNV and CDR2 YYDKDF (reference sequence). V was clipped by 5 bases and J by 4 bases; unmatched bases: 8. The CDR3 totals 14 residues. This chain's CDR3 is CATSPSGLKYEQYF. The CDR3 bases are TGTGCCACCAGCCCCTCGGGACTAAAATACGAGCAGTACTTC.

This clonotype was seen ten or more times. This chain uses TRBV7-3 with TRBJ2-1; D is unclear. This CDR3 is built from 15 residues. In germline, CDR1 is SGHTA, CDR2 FQGTGA. Trimming took 0 bases from V and 0 from J, leaving 6 bases between them. The CDR3: CASSLTMSSYNEQFF. In DNA, the CDR3 is TGTGCCAGCAGCTTAACGATGAGCTCCTACAATGAGCAGTTCTTC.